This paragraph covers one T cell receptor (beta chain) sequence. The antigen remains undetermined. The same CDR3 arises from other DNA sequences in this sample as well. The V gene's germline CDR1 is LGHDT and CDR2 YNNKEL (reference sequence). The V gene end was trimmed by 4 bases and the J gene end by 7 bases; junction bases not matched to a gene: 5. The CDR3 consists of 15 residues. The source of the sample is a study of T cell responses to AZD1222 COVID-19 vaccine. General study results and limits: Spike-wide vaccine-associated CD4 TCRs dominated at 160-218 and 743-854. Spike-specific TCR depth and breadth grew after two AZD1222 doses. Donors were largely white British and mainly female; clonal diversity was possibly underestimated.

Repertoires were generated with immunoSEQ multiplex PCR, while TCRdb's copy carries only in-frame clones and drops some. The sample lists 110,000 to 150,000 clones; about nine tenths were seen once. The V gene is TRBV3-1 (or the pseudogene TRBV3-2), the J gene TRBJ1-6; 9 nucleotides match TRBD1. This clonotype originated in an adult in good health. The starting material was peripheral blood, obtained on day 0 of AZD1222 vaccination. CDR3 region: CASSLGTGTNSPLHF. The CDR3 DNA reads as TGTGCCAGCAGCCTAGGGACAGGGACAAATTCACCCCTCCACTTT.